What follows are 13 T cell receptor beta chains derived from one specimen sequenced in a study of CXCR3-negative and CXCR3-positive naive CD8 T cells. 5' RACE with UMI labels generated the TRB cDNA libraries. TCRdb re-called the 5' RACE reads and catalogs CDR3 proteins one per entry, DNA excluded. With about 41,000 distinct CDR3 sequences in the sample, the ten largest clones hold roughly 15%. The sample consisted of memory CD8+ T cells from blood. The receptors come from a human donor in good health. Some clones in this sample may be carry-over from other donors' samples.

The chain employs TRBV7-9 and TRBJ1-1; TCRdb lists TRBD1, though no DNA is available to test this call. The germline V gene has CDR1 SEHNR and CDR2 FQNEAQ (reference sequence). This CDR3 spans 13 amino acids. Here the CDR3 reads CASNRGSFTEAFF.

The chain is built from TRBV7-6 and TRBJ2-2. This CDR3 spans 13 amino acids. The germline V gene has CDR1 SGHVS and CDR2 FNYEAQ. CDR3 sequence: CASSLSFSGELFF.

The V and J genes are TRBV29-1 and TRBJ2-2; TCRdb's assignment of TRBD2 cannot be checked, as there is no DNA. The CDR3 has 16 amino acids. The V gene's germline CDR1 is SQVTM and CDR2 ANQGSEA. CDR3 loop: CSVESAGLAGTGELFF.

The chain carries TRBV7-6 and TRBJ1-5; TCRdb lists TRBD1, though no DNA is available to test this call. The germline CDR1 and CDR2 sequences are SGHVS and FNYEAQ. There are 16 residues in the CDR3. The CDR3: CASSLDTGMSNQPQHF.

This rearrangement joins TRBV28 to TRBJ2-7; TCRdb gives TRBD1 as the D gene, but with no DNA this cannot be confirmed. CDR1 MDHEN and CDR2 SYDVKM come from the germline V gene. The CDR3 totals 17 residues. CDR3 sequence: CASSFPKDRERAYEQYF.

By frequency, this clonotype is large (0.1 to 1%). The chain couples TRBV6-2 or TRBV6-3 to TRBJ1-5; TCRdb reports TRBD1, a call that lacks DNA to check it against. The CDR3 is made up of 13 amino acids. Per germline, CDR1 MNHEY and CDR2 SVGEGT. This chain's CDR3 is CASSYRDNQPQHF.

The chain links TRBV29-1 to TRBJ2-5. The CDR3 has 14 residues. CDR1 SQVTM and CDR2 ANQGSEA come from the germline V gene. CDR3 loop: CSVEEGNTQETQYF.

The chain links TRBV20-1 to TRBJ1-1; the D gene TCRdb calls, TRBD1, cannot be checked with no DNA. This CDR3 is built from 13 residues. Germline V gene lookup returns CDR1 DFQATT and CDR2 SNEGSKA (reference sequence). CDR3 amino acids: CSAAGGGDTEAFF.

The V gene is TRBV6-2 or TRBV6-3, the J gene TRBJ2-7; with no DNA, the TCRdb D assignment of TRBD1 cannot be verified. Germline CDR1 and CDR2: MNHEY and SVGEGT. The CDR3 sequence is 11 residues long. The chain's CDR3 is CASMSGYEQYF.

This chain uses TRBV29-1 with TRBJ2-1; checking the TCRdb D call of TRBD2 is not possible without DNA. Looked up from germline, CDR1 is SQVTM and CDR2 is ANQGSEA. The CDR3 sequence is 14 residues long. The CDR3 spells CSVDGLAGGDEQFF.

The CDR3 here is CSASRLTTGELFF. V gene TRBV20-1 combines with J gene TRBJ2-2. This CDR3 region has 13 residues. Germline lookup yields CDR1 DFQATT and CDR2 SNEGSKA (reference sequence).

The chain joins TRBV29-1 to TRBJ2-7. The CDR3 covers 12 residues. The germline gives CDR1 SQVTM, CDR2 ANQGSEA. Here the CDR3 reads CSVEDIGYEQYF.

The chain carries TRBV2 and TRBJ2-1; TCRdb lists TRBD2, though no DNA is available to test this call. The CDR3 has 15 amino acids. Germline V CDR1 and CDR2: SNHLY, FYNNEI. CDR3 amino acids: CASRNTSGGHNEQFF.